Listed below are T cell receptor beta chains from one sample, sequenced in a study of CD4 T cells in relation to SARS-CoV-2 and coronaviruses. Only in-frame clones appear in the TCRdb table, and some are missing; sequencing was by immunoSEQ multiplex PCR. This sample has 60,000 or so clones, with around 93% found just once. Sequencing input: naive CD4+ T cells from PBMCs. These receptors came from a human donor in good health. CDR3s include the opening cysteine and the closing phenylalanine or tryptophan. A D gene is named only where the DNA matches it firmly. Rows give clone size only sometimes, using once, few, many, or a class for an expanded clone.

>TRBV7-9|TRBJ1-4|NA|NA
TGTGCCAGCGCGGCAGTAGGTGAAAAACTGTTTTTT
CASAAVGEKLFF
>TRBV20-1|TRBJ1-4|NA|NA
TGCAGTGCTAGTGATCCAGGGCTTAATGAAAAACTGTTTTTT
CSASDPGLNEKLFF
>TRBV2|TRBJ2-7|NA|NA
TGTGCCAGCGGCCGCACAGGGTTATACGAGCAGTACTTC
CASGRTGLYEQYF
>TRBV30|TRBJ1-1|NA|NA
TGTGCCTGGAATAGGGGAGGGAACACTGAAGCTTTCTTT
CAWNRGGNTEAFF
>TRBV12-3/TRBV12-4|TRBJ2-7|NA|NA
TGTGCCAGCAGGAGTACCTACGAGCAGTACTTC
CASRSTYEQYF
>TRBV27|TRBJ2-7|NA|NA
TGTGCCAGCAGTTTAAGGGGACTTAGGTCCGAGCAGTACTTC
CASSLRGLRSEQYF
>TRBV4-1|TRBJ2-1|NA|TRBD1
TGCGCCAGCAGCTTTGGACAGGGGGCCTACAATGAGCAGTTCTTC
CASSFGQGAYNEQFF
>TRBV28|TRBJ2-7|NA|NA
TGTGCCAGCAGTTGGCACGGGCAGGCCTCCTACGAGCAGTACTTC
CASSWHGQASYEQYF
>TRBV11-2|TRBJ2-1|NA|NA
TGTGCCAGCAGCCGGTTTTCGGGGAGAAACTACAATGAGCAGTTCTTC
CASSRFSGRNYNEQFF
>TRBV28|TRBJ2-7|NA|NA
TGTGCCAGCAGTTCCAACCCCGAGGAGCAGTACTTC
CASSSNPEEQYF
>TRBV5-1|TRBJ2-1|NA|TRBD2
TGCGCCAGCAGCCCCCTAGCGGCATCCTACAATGAGCAGTTCTTC
CASSPLAASYNEQFF
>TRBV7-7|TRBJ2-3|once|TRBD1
TGTGCCAGCAGCACCGGGACAGGCCGATCAGATACGCAGTATTTT
CASSTGTGRSDTQYF
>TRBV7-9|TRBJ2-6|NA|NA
TGTGCCAGCAGCTTAGGGTCCGTCTCTGGGGCCAACGTCCTGACTTTC
CASSLGSVSGANVLTF
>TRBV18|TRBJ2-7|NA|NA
TGTGCCAGCTCCCCGGGCAGTCCCTACGAGCAGTACTTC
CASSPGSPYEQYF
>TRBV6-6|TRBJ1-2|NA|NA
TGTGCCAGCTGGGCCGTAAACTATGGCTACACCTTC
CASWAVNYGYTF
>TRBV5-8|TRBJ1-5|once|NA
TGTGCCAGCAGCCATTATCAGCCCCAGCATTTT
CASSHYQPQHF
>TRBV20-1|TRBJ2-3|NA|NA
TGCAGTGCTAGTGGTAGCACGGATACGCAGTATTTT
CSASGSTDTQYF
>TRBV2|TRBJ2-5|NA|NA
TGTGCCAGCGGGGGCGGATGGAGCCAAGAGACCCAGTACTTC
CASGGGWSQETQYF
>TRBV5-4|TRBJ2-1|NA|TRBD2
TGTGCCAGCAGCGTCGCCGGGACTAGCGTCTACAATGAGCAGTTCTTC
CASSVAGTSVYNEQFF
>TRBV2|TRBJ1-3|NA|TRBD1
TGTGCCAGCAGTCAACAGGGGCTCTCTGGAAACACCATATATTTT
CASSQQGLSGNTIYF
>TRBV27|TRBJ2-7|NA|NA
TGTGCCAGCAGTTTATATGGGGGCAGAACCGGGTCCTACGAGCAGTACTTC
CASSLYGGRTGSYEQYF
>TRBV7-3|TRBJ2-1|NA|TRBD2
TGTGCCAGCAGCTGGGCCGGGACTAGCGGGAGGTCATACAATGAGCAGTTCTTC
CASSWAGTSGRSYNEQFF
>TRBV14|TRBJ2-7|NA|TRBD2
TGTGCCAGCAGCCAAGAAACTTTTAAATGGGACTACCGAACCTACGAGCAGTACTTC
CASSQETFKWDYRTYEQYF
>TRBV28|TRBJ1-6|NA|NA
TGTGCCAGCAGTTTACGGACATCCCACTCACCCCTCCACTTT
CASSLRTSHSPLHF
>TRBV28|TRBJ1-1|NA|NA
TGTGCCAGCAGTTTACCGGGAGCGCAGAGGAACACTGAAGCTTTCTTT
CASSLPGAQRNTEAFF